Below, 27 T cell receptor beta chains from the same sample are listed, as sequenced in a study of vaccination and CD4 T cells after COVID-19. The Oncomine TCR Beta short-read assay sequenced DNA from cultured CD4+ T cells. TCRdb reprocessed the PCR reads with MiXCR, giving one entry per CDR3 protein. The table has 11,000 to 15,000 distinct CDR3 sequences, about 21% seen once; the top ten hold about 16%. Treatment described: roughly 11-day PBMC culture with coronavirus spike peptide pools or control peptides (ViraFEST assay). These receptors lack a known antigen. Sample: cultured CD4+ T cells from blood. The receptor source for this set is a human donor with COVID-19.

This clonotype ranks as medium-sized (0.01 to 0.1%). The chain employs TRBV15 and TRBJ2-3; D may be TRBD2 (6 bases). V was shortened by 3 bases and J by 1 base, with 11 bases between the two germline ends. The germline CDR1 and CDR2 sequences are LNHNV and YYDKDF (reference sequence). The CDR3 runs 15 residues. The CDR3 nucleotides read TGTGCCACCAGCAGCCTATTAGCGGGCACAGATACGCAGTATTTT. It translates to CATSSLLAGTDTQYF.

The chain combines TRBV20-1 with TRBJ2-5; TRBD2 aligns across 7 bases. CDR3 length: 15 residues. Unmatched junction bases numbered 4, after V lost 0 bases and J lost 0 bases. The germline V gene encodes CDR1 DFQATT and CDR2 SNEGSKA (reference sequence). CDR3 sequence: CSARDVGGDQETQYF. CDR3 in DNA: TGCAGTGCTAGAGACGTTGGGGGGGACCAAGAGACCCAGTACTTC.

This clonotype was counted a few times. CDR3 sequence reads: CSAREAGAGEQYF. Here the CDR3 DNA reads TGCAGTGCTAGAGAGGCGGGGGCCGGCGAGCAGTACTTC. The genes are TRBV20-1 and TRBJ2-7; D is perhaps TRBD2 (7 bases). The length of the CDR3 is 13 residues. Germline CDR1 DFQATT, CDR2 SNEGSKA (reference sequence). V lost 0 bases and J lost 6, with 12 bases in between.

This clonotype was counted a few times. The V gene is TRBV7-9, the J gene TRBJ1-3; possible D gene TRBD1, 5 bases. The CDR3 extends over 14 amino acids. Germline lookup yields CDR1 SEHNR and CDR2 FQNEAQ (reference sequence). Trimming shortened V by 2 bases and J by 0 bases, and 5 bases separated the two germline ends. CDR3 sequence reads: CASSLRGSGNTIYF. As DNA, the CDR3 is TGTGCCAGCAGCTTAAGGGGCTCTGGAAACACCATATATTTT.

This chain joins TRBV16 and TRBJ1-1; D is ambiguous. V was clipped by 4 bases and J by 7 bases, with 7 bases between them. Germline-derived CDR1 and CDR2 are KGHSY and FQNENV. CDR3 length equals 11 residues. In DNA, the CDR3 is TGTGCCAGCAGCCTCCGCAGTGAAGCTTTCTTT. Its translation is CASSLRSEAFF.

Regarding this clonotype: The germline gene is not matched at one end of the junction; a read error may be the cause. The chain couples TRBV12-3 or TRBV12-4 to TRBJ2-1; D gene uncertain. CDR3 size: 15 residues. CDR3 protein: CASTLPGFSNNEQFF. The CDR3 DNA reads as TGTGCCAGCACACTCCCGGGCTTCTCCAACAATGAGCAGTTCTTC.

As for this clonotype: A read error is possible here, since a much larger clone lies one base away. The chain has TRBV21-1 and TRBJ1-2; TRBD1 is taken as the D call from the table, unchecked against the DNA. TRBV21-1 has pseudogene status. The CDR3 has 15 residues. Written as DNA, the CDR3 is TGTGCCAGCAGCAAAGACCCCTCAGTTAGGGGTGACTACACCTTC. Translating it yields CASSKDPSVRGDYTF.

Regarding this clonotype: A junction boundary mismatches the germline segment, possibly from a read error. CDR3 sequence reads: CASSETGRRIEAQYF. The CDR3 coding sequence is TGTGCCAGTAGTGAGACAGGGAGGAGAATAGAGGCCCAGTACTTC. The J gene is TRBJ2-5, the V gene TRBV19; D perhaps matches TRBD1 (7 bases). Per germline, CDR1 LNHDA and CDR2 SQIVND (reference sequence). This CDR3 has 15 residues.

The V call is TRBV28, the J call TRBJ1-5, with D tentatively TRBD1 (6 bases). CDR1 is MDHEN and CDR2 is SYDVKM in the germline V gene. V dropped 5 bases and J dropped 5 bases, with 16 bases sitting between them. The CDR3 extends over 15 amino acids. The CDR3 sequence is CASSGSRGTYQPQHF. CDR3 in DNA: TGTGCCAGCAGTGGAAGTAGGGGGACCTATCAGCCCCAGCATTTT. The full variable domain, its missing parts supplied by reference TRBV28 and TRBJ1-5, is DVKVTQSSRYLVKRTGEKVFLECVQDMDHENMFWYRQDPGLGLRLIYFSYDVKMKEKGDIPEGYSVSREKKERFSLILESASTNQTSMYLCASSGSRGTYQPQHFGDGTRLSIL.

This rearrangement joins TRBV11-1 to TRBJ1-2; 8 bases are shared with TRBD1. Trimming at V came to 5 bases and at J to 0 bases, leaving 8 bases not matched to a gene. The germline V gene has CDR1 SGHAT and CDR2 FQDESV (reference sequence). The CDR3 runs to 16 residues. CDR3: CASSLRQGLTNYGYTF. CDR3 sequence (DNA): TGTGCCAGCAGCCTCCGACAGGGGTTAACTAACTATGGCTACACCTTC.

This clonotype is deemed medium-sized. This chain connects TRBV12-3 or TRBV12-4 to TRBJ1-5; D remains unclear. With 1 base removed from V and 9 bases from J, the gap between germline ends came to 19 bases. The CDR3 sequence is 16 residues long. CDR3 region: CASSLGPVARLGPQHF. CDR3 nucleotide sequence: TGTGCCAGCAGTTTAGGACCGGTGGCCCGGCTAGGGCCCCAGCATTTT.

This clonotype has only a few counts. The chain couples TRBV30 to TRBJ2-2; D is perhaps TRBD2 (6 bases). This CDR3 has 14 amino acids. The germline V gene encodes CDR1 GTSNPN and CDR2 SVGIG (reference sequence). Trimming stripped 4 bases from V and 0 bases from J, with 9 bases between. CDR3 sequence reads: CAWTGTANTGELFF. The CDR3 DNA follows: TGTGCCTGGACCGGGACTGCGAACACCGGGGAGCTGTTTTTT.

This clonotype has just a few counts. The V gene is TRBV19, the J gene TRBJ1-2; 8 bases align to TRBD1. V dropped 7 bases and J dropped 5; count of bases not matched to a gene: 6. The CDR3 spans 13 residues. Germline assignment: CDR1 LNHDA and CDR2 SQIVND (reference sequence). The CDR3 protein is CASMGDRMYGYTF. The CDR3 nucleotides are TGTGCCAGTATGGGGGACAGGATGTATGGCTACACCTTC.

J is TRBJ1-2 and V is TRBV12-5; D ambiguous. There are 13 residues in the CDR3. V lost 7 bases and J 7 bases, leaving 16 bases between the germline ends. CDR1 is LGHNT, CDR2 FRNRAP, per germline. The CDR3 loop reads CASAPDSLTGYTF. The CDR3, as DNA: TGTGCTAGTGCTCCTGACTCCCTCACTGGCTACACCTTC.

By share of the sample, this clonotype is medium-sized. This chain uses TRBV12-3 or TRBV12-4 with TRBJ1-2, with D hard to call. Trimming removed 1 base at V and 3 bases at J, with 9 bases between. The CDR3 loop spans 14 amino acids. CDR3 nucleotide sequence: TGTGCCAGCAGTTTAGTCGGGAGGTACTATGGCTACACCTTC. This gives the protein CASSLVGRYYGYTF.

This clonotype showed up just a few times. The chain recombines TRBV12-3 or TRBV12-4 with TRBJ2-5; D gene uncertain. The CDR3 is made up of 11 amino acids. V was pared by 6 bases and J by 5 bases, with 7 bases between. CDR3 bases: TGTGCCAGCAGCCCATCGGAGACCCAGTACTTC. Translating it yields CASSPSETQYF.

J is TRBJ1-3 and V is TRBV6-1; D gene unclear. Germline CDR1 MNHNS, CDR2 SASEGT. V was clipped by 5 bases and J by 2 bases, with 10 bases between them. The CDR3 sequence is 14 residues long. The CDR3 spells CASSLTVTGNTIYF. As DNA, the CDR3 is TGTGCCAGCAGTCTGACCGTAACTGGAAACACCATATATTTT.

This clonotype is a singleton in its sample. The chain combines TRBV2 with TRBJ2-7; either TRBD1 or TRBD2 may fit D (5 bases each). Germline V gene data show CDR1 as SNHLY and CDR2 as FYNNEI. V was shortened by 2 bases and J by 2 bases, with 13 bases between the two germline ends. The CDR3 sequence is 15 residues long. The CDR3: CASSERIGAPYEQYF. The CDR3 bases are TGTGCCAGCAGTGAACGCATCGGGGCACCCTACGAGCAGTACTTC.

By its share, this clonotype is medium-sized. This chain connects TRBV20-1 to TRBJ1-1; D unresolved. Trimming cost V 7 bases and J 0 bases, with 15 bases left between them. The germline CDR1 and CDR2 sequences are DFQATT and SNEGSKA (reference sequence). This CDR3 is built from 14 residues. The CDR3 DNA reads TGCAGTGTCCCAGCGCGAGGGATGAACACTGAAGCTTTCTTT. Its protein product is CSVPARGMNTEAFF.

This chain uses TRBV6-1 with TRBJ1-2; 8 bases are a match to TRBD1. The J segment lost 4 bases and the V segment lost 8 bases, leaving 12 bases of the junction unmatched. CDR1 is MNHNS, CDR2 SASEGT, per germline. The CDR3 is 15 amino acids. The chain's CDR3 is CASGKPGQGSYGYTF. The CDR3 region has the DNA TGTGCCAGCGGGAAGCCCGGACAGGGATCCTATGGCTACACCTTC.

The gene calls are TRBV6-2 or TRBV6-3 and TRBJ2-4, with D hard to call. Trimming removed 3 bases at V and 2 bases at J, with 11 bases between. The CDR3 covers 15 residues. Germline V gives CDR1 MNHEY, CDR2 SVGEGT. CDR3 sequence (DNA): TGTGCCAGCAGTTATGCTAGTGGGACCAAAAACATTCAGTACTTC. It is translated as CASSYASGTKNIQYF.

Only a few counts were recorded for this clonotype. This rearrangement joins TRBV12-3 or TRBV12-4 to TRBJ2-7; maybe TRBD2 (6 bases). Trimming removed 2 bases from V and 0 bases from J, with 11 bases in between. This CDR3 is built from 15 residues. CDR3 protein: CASSLQAGSSYEQYF. The CDR3 DNA is TGTGCCAGCAGTTTACAGGCGGGGTCCTCCTACGAGCAGTACTTC.

The chain uses TRBV5-4 and TRBJ2-2; no definite D call. The CDR3 length is 16 residues. Germline assignment: CDR1 SGHNT and CDR2 YYREEE (reference sequence). V was clipped by 2 bases and J by 2 bases, with 13 bases between them. CDR3 in amino acids: CASSFPRGVNTGELFF. The CDR3 coding sequence is TGTGCCAGCAGCTTCCCTCGTGGCGTTAACACCGGGGAGCTGTTTTTT.

This clonotype is medium-sized. The J gene is TRBJ1-3, the V gene TRBV7-2, with D unclear. Germline values: CDR1 SGHTA, CDR2 FQGNSA. CDR3 length equals 15 residues. Between the trimmed V and J ends, which lost 1 base and 0 bases, there was a span of 7 bases. The DNA of the CDR3 is TGTGCCAGCAGCTTAGACGGTCGCTCTGGAAACACCATATATTTT. Its translation is CASSLDGRSGNTIYF.

The V call is TRBV7-2, the J call TRBJ1-5; a weak D match, TRBD1 (5 bases). Germline-derived CDR1 and CDR2 are SGHTA and FQGNSA. The CDR3 extends over 14 amino acids. The V gene lost 1 base and the J gene lost 3 bases, with 7 bases spanning the gap. CDR3 nucleotide sequence: TGTGCCAGCAGCTTAGTGGGGCCCAATCAGCCCCAGCATTTT. Translation gives CASSLVGPNQPQHF. Together with reference TRBV7-2 and TRBJ1-5, the CDR3 gives the full variable domain: GAGVSQSPSNKVTEKGKDVELRCDPISGHTALYWYRQSLGQGLEFLIYFQGNSAPDKSGLPSDRFSAERTGGSVSTLTIQRTQQEDSAVYLCASSLVGPNQPQHFGDGTRLSIL.

The V call is TRBV5-1, the J call TRBJ1-6; D might be TRBD1 (5 bases). Germline values: CDR1 SGHRS, CDR2 YFSETQ. The germline V and J ends were trimmed by 4 bases and 7 bases, with 15 bases remaining between them. This CDR3 comprises 15 residues. DNA for the CDR3: TGCGCCAGCAGCCTGGAGGGGTTACCAAATTCACCCCTCCACTTT. This codes for CASSLEGLPNSPLHF.

This clonotype is labeled medium-sized. The rearrangement uses TRBV6-2 or TRBV6-3 and TRBJ2-4; TRBD2 matches 9 bases. Germline CDR1 MNHEY, CDR2 SVGEGT. Losses at the gene ends were 6 bases for V and 7 bases for J; bases not matched to a gene: 4. This CDR3 comprises 13 residues. CDR3: CASRGTSSNIQYF. The CDR3 DNA reads TGTGCCAGCAGGGGGACTAGCAGCAACATTCAGTACTTC.